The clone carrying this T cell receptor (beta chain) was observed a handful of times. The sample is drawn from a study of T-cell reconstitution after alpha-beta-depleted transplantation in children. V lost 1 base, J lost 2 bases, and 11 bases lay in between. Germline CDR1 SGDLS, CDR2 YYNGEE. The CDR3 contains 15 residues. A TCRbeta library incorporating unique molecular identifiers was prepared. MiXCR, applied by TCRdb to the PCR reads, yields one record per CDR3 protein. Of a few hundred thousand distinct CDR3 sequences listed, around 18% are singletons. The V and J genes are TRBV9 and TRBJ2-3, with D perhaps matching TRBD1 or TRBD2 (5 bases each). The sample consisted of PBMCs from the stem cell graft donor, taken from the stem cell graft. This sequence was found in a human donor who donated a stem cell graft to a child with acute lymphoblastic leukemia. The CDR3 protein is CASSVYGTPTDTQYF. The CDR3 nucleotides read TGTGCCAGCAGCGTATACGGGACCCCCACAGATACGCAGTATTTT.